This T cell receptor (beta chain) was obtained from a study of beta chain features in type 1 diabetes listed by TCRdb under 2018. Notes on the research overall: Mean age, gender distribution, total cell number and subset yield were not different between patients and healthy donors. A total of 100 million to 110 million sorted cells were examined across all samples, and a strong correlation was observed between cell number per subset and RNA yield. The study compared the TCRB repertoires of sorted circulating CD4+ T cell subsets in recently diagnosed type 1 diabetes patients with those in matched healthy donors. Naive and central memory subsets were obtained from all 28 donors, but regulatory and stem cell-like memory subsets were isolated from only 8 patients and about eight healthy donors. General study outcomes and caveats: At VDJ recombination sites, type 1 diabetes patients had fewer insertions and more deleted nucleotides, which implies abnormalities in thymic rearrangement. Because cDNA was sequenced instead of genomic DNA, highly expressing activated cells could be over-represented, though the groups showed no difference in activation or CD3 levels. In all four CD4+ subsets, TCRB CDR3 length was moderately but significantly shorter in type 1 diabetes patients. Naive, central memory and regulatory TCRB repertoires appeared more similar among patients than among healthy donors. PCR might favor shorter templates, but patient and control samples were amplified and corrected together, so any skew would affect both groups equally. HLA sub-analyses involved small numbers of individuals, so any influence of HLA type on TCRB rearrangement remained unresolved.

The entire amount of isolated RNA was reverse transcribed using the High Capacity cDNA Reverse Transcription Kit, so the sequenced TCRB transcripts were expressed ones. Deep immunoSEQ sequencing was performed on naive, central memory and regulatory T cell samples, with an average of roughly 3.6 million total reads per sample. Sorted cells were lysed in RLT buffer, and RNA was extracted using DNase-treated RNeasy Micro or Mini kits according to cell number. To prevent cross-contamination, each cell subset was processed individually, whereas patient and healthy donor samples were processed jointly. TCRB sequences were amplified from cDNA with the immunoSEQ multiplex PCR, producing 87-bp fragments spanning the CDR3 region. Sequencing of the amplicons was performed on the Illumina HiSeq platform. As for the original processing: Synthetic template baselines were used to correct PCR bias computationally, reads within Hamming distance 2 were collapsed, and singletons that could not be merged were discarded. By aligning reads against IMGT, V, D and J genes, CDR3 length, and insertions or deletions at six rearrangement sites were assigned. Within each subset, clonotype counts were normalized to the number of sorted cells before true diversity and Gini coefficients were calculated with the tcR R package. Repertoire sharing was quantified using the overlap coefficient calculated on TCRB nucleotide sequences. Out-of-frame TCRB sequences from naive cells were analyzed as a proxy for the pre-selection repertoire. TCRdb's version of the immuneACCESS table is confined to in-frame rearrangements and falls short of the full clone set. An unresolved V gene accounts for under half of the shortfall where checked; the remainder is of unknown origin. The D gene and trimming were derived from the DNA, and the V and J assignments and clone size from that table. The sample table contains 120,000 to 150,000 clones; only one count was recorded for about 10% of them. The leading ten clones occupy less than 1.5% of the sample.

A single peripheral blood draw of about 116 mL on average was collected from each donor into heparinised tubes. Using a panel that included CD45RO, CCR7, CD25, CD127, CD95 and CD27, naive, central memory, regulatory and stem cell-like memory CD4+ T cells were sorted on a BD FACSAria II. Every sorted population had a purity above 95%. PBMCs were isolated right away by Lymphoprep density gradient centrifugation and were stained directly, without culture. So that batch effects would be minimized, each experiment stained and sorted samples in pairs, pairing one healthy donor with one patient. The CDR3, from cysteine to phenylalanine, totals 15 residues. Only CDR3 DNA is held: 45 bases, read in frame from base 1. V is shortened by 1 base, J by 4 bases, and the region joining them spans 8 bases. CDR1 and CDR2 are read off the germline V gene as SGHTA and FQGTGA. On this clone: There is no known antigen for this receptor. Base qualities are not provided; no much larger clone lies one nucleotide away.

The sample comprised naive CD4+ T cells from blood. The cell subset or site label for this specimen denotes: true naive CD4+ T cells. The TCR comes from a man between 18 and 35 years old in good health. Recombination connected TRBV7-3 to TRBJ2-6; the D gene is not confidently resolved. The CDR3 protein: CASSLIGPGANVLTF. The DNA reads TGTGCCAGCAGCTTAATTGGGCCAGGGGCCAACGTCCTGACTTTC. With the rest looked up from the reference TRBV7-3 and TRBJ2-6 genes rather than sequenced, the full variable domain is GAGVSQTPSNKVTEKGKYVELRCDPISGHTALYWYRQSLGQGPEFLIYFQGTGAADDSGLPNDRFFAVRPEGSVSTLKIQRTERGDSAVYLCASSLIGPGANVLTFGAGSRLTVL.